This entry features one T cell receptor (beta chain) sequence. These data come from a study of blood T cell repertoires in COVID-19. Study-wide context: Sites in the United States, Italy and Spain provided acute and convalescent COVID-19 samples. PBMCs, B-cell-depleted T cells, or T cells were the source of the cDNA or gDNA that made up the material.

TCRdb's copy holds only in-frame clones and misses some; the assay was immunoSEQ multiplex PCR. The table shows about 200,000 clones, with 88% occurring only once. Germline loops: CDR1 SGDLS, CDR2 YYNGEE. The CDR3 consists of 19 residues. V was trimmed by 7 bases and J by 4 bases, leaving 33 bases between them. Source material: peripheral blood. The sequence was obtained from a man in his forties with active or convalescent COVID-19. The chain recombines TRBV9 with TRBJ2-7, with D tentatively TRBD1 (6 bases). The CDR3 is CASAPPGAVSKGDEYEQYF. Written as DNA, the CDR3 is TGTGCCAGCGCCCCCCCAGGGGCGGTATCCAAGGGGGACGAGTACGAGCAGTACTTC.